The entry below gives a single T cell receptor beta chain sequence along with its context. This entry belongs to a study of blood T cell repertoires in COVID-19. The overall study: Sites in the United States, Italy and Spain provided acute and convalescent COVID-19 samples.

The authors' processing: Reference gene primer amplification gave estimated nucleated cell counts. Measured with immunoSEQ multiplex PCR; TCRdb has only the in-frame clones, and not every one. V and J calls and clone size are as listed in that table; D and trimming were resolved from the DNA. The data show about 210,000 clones, 80% to 90% seen once. V lost 7 bases and J 2 bases, leaving 17 bases between the germline ends. Germline V lookup: CDR1 MDHEN, CDR2 SYDVKM. This CDR3 spans 15 amino acids. The chain uses TRBV28 and TRBJ1-2; D is possibly TRBD1 (6 bases). The clonotype comes from a woman between 35 and 50 years old with acute COVID-19. The sample taken for sequencing was PBMCs or T cells enriched from blood (not recorded which). In DNA form, the CDR3 reads TGTGCCAGCACCCTGGGGGGGGGCGGAAACTATGGCTACACCTTC. Residues: CASTLGGGGNYGYTF.